This T cell receptor beta chain appears in the sequencing data of a study of shared clonotypes between healthy human individuals. Overall study: Sampling drew on donors who were a couple of women and three men aged 18 to 49. Per-donor plates numbered three CD4 naive, three CD4 memory, two CD8 naive and one CD8 memory.

Terminally differentiated effector memory CD45RA+ cells were left out of the naive CD8 fraction, which was CD45RO-negative and positively selected for CCR7. Trimming stripped 6 bases from V and 3 bases from J, with 3 bases between. Germline V gives CDR1 SGDLS, CDR2 YYNGEE. The CDR3 sequence is 11 residues long. Study-wide results and caveats: Despite large depth, rarefaction showed incomplete sorted-subset sequencing.

Remarks on this clone: The antigen is unknown. Other DNA sequences in this specimen translate into the identical CDR3.

Genomic DNA belonging to each subset was distributed in equal measure over several immunoSEQ plates. Assay used: immunoSEQ multiplex PCR; TCRdb lists only in-frame clones, some missing. The data show 450,000 to 700,000 clones, with 95% seen just once and roughly 0.1% held by the top ten. The source material was naive CD8+ T cells sorted from blood. The TCR comes from a woman in her 30s in good health. The chain carries TRBV9 and TRBJ2-2, with unresolved D. The CDR3 sequence: CASTDTGELFF. Written as DNA, the CDR3 is TGTGCCAGCACCGACACCGGGGAGCTGTTTTTT.